What follows describes a single T cell receptor (beta chain). Its target is unknown. These data are taken from a study of CD8 T cell repertoires and HIV-1 epitope variants. The wider study: IL-2, IL-7 and IL-15 were added on days 3 and 7 of roughly 10-day cultures.

The method was immunoSEQ multiplex PCR; TCRdb's version includes in-frame clones alone and lacks a portion of them. The sample includes fewer than 6,500 clones, around three fifths of them seen just once. J lost 3 bases, V lost 4 bases, and 4 bases had no gene match. This CDR3 has 14 residues. Per the germline V gene, CDR1 is SGDLS and CDR2 is YYNGEE. The chain joins TRBV9 to TRBJ2-1; 7 nucleotides align to TRBD1. The TCR sequence derives from a male donor with HIV. The sequenced material came from cultured CD8+ T cells derived from PBMCs. The CDR3: CASSTWDSYNEQFF. The CDR3, as DNA: TGTGCCAGCAGCACCTGGGACAGCTACAATGAGCAGTTCTTC.